The 19 T cell receptor beta chains in this list originate from one sample, sequenced in a study of regulatory T cells in long-lasting Graves disease. Arm-PCR of CDR3 regions and iRepertoire HTBI primers were used to build TCR beta libraries. One entry per CDR3 protein results from TCRdb running MiXCR on the multiplex PCR reads. The sample comprises hundreds of thousands of distinct CDR3 sequences, 15% to 20% of which are singletons, and 18% rests with the top ten. Noted time point: newly diagnosed GD, antithyroid drugs for less than 3 months. The TCR library was made from RNA extracted from PBMCs. This sample also appeared in a second study, on T cells in Graves' hyperthyroidism and ophthalmopathy.

The input for sequencing was peripheral blood mononuclear cells (PBMCs), taken at new diagnosis, from a patient treated with antithyroid drugs. These receptors were taken from a woman aged 25 to 39 with Graves disease.

Many counts were recorded for this clonotype. The chain couples TRBV28 to TRBJ1-3; 7 bases align to TRBD1. Trimming took 7 bases from V and 4 from J; bases not matched to a gene: 13. The CDR3 is 16 residues long. CDR1 and CDR2 (germline): MDHEN, SYDVKM. The CDR3, as DNA: TGTGCCAGCACCACCGGCGGGACAGCAGCGGGAAACACCATATATTTT. Protein: CASTTGGTAAGNTIYF.

This clonotype turned up a few times. This chain joins TRBV12-5 and TRBJ1-1, with 12 nucleotides matching TRBD1. V gave up 4 bases and J gave up 4 bases; unmatched junction bases: 4. From germline, CDR1 is LGHNT and CDR2 FRNRAP. The CDR3 spans 15 residues. The CDR3 DNA reads as TGTGCTAGTGGTTCCGGGACAGGGGGCTTCACTGAAGCTTTCTTT. Its translation: CASGSGTGGFTEAFF.

The chain carries TRBV9 and TRBJ2-5, with a tentative D call TRBD1 (5 bases). Looked up from germline, CDR1 is SGDLS and CDR2 is YYNGEE. V dropped 6 bases and J dropped 5 bases, with 20 bases sitting between them. The length of the CDR3 is 15 residues. CDR3 nucleotide sequence: TGTGCCAGCACCCCCACGATTACAGGTTTCGAGACCCAGTACTTC. Its translation: CASTPTITGFETQYF.

This clonotype was found a few times. This chain connects TRBV20-1 to TRBJ2-1, with TRBD2 as a possible D gene (8 bases). CDR3 length: 16 residues. In germline, CDR1 is DFQATT, CDR2 SNEGSKA (reference sequence). Trimming took off 1 base at V and 6 bases at J, with 19 bases between the two ends. The CDR3 DNA follows: TGCAGTGCTAGAGCATCCGGGAGGGGGCCTTTCAATGAGCAGTTCTTC. It translates to CSARASGRGPFNEQFF.

This clonotype showed up many times. V and J are TRBV10-3 and TRBJ1-1; 12 nucleotides agree with TRBD1. The CDR3 is 16 residues long. Germline CDR1 and CDR2: ENHRY and SYGVKD. Trimming cost V 6 bases and J 1 base; bases outside gene matches: 6. The CDR3 spells CAIRAGTGGENTEAFF. CDR3 sequence (DNA): TGTGCCATCAGGGCCGGGACAGGGGGCGAGAACACTGAAGCTTTCTTT.

Ten or more counts support this clonotype. This chain uses TRBV2 with TRBJ2-4; 14 bases line up with TRBD2. Unmatched junction bases numbered 17, after V lost 10 bases and J lost 3 bases. The CDR3 spans 19 residues. The germline CDR1 and CDR2 sequences are SNHLY and FYNNEI. The CDR3 nucleotides read TGTGCCACAAAGCAGGGACTAGCGGGAGATTTGGTTGGCAAAAACATTCAGTACTTC. Residues: CATKQGLAGDLVGKNIQYF.

A note on this clonotype: Its ends do not fully match the called genes, so a read error is possible. The genes are TRBV10-3 and TRBJ1-4, with 7 bases that match TRBD1. In germline, CDR1 is ENHRY, CDR2 SYGVKD. This CDR3 contains 16 residues. The chain's CDR3 is CASSRTGARTNEKLFF. CDR3 nucleotides: TGTGCCAGCAGTAGAACAGGGGCCCGAACTAATGAAAAACTGTTTTTT.

In this sample, this clonotype turned up a few times. The genes are TRBV27 and TRBJ1-1; D is undetermined. The CDR3 length is 16 residues. V dropped 2 bases and J dropped 4 bases, with 17 bases sitting between them. Germline values: CDR1 MNHEY, CDR2 SMNVEV (reference sequence). The CDR3 coding sequence is TGTGCCAGCAGTTTACGGACGACGGCGGCGCCCACTGAAGCTTTCTTT. Translation gives CASSLRTTAAPTEAFF.

The chain carries TRBV30 and TRBJ2-1; D is undetermined. Trimming removed 1 base from V and 5 bases from J, with 9 bases in between. The CDR3 extends over 13 amino acids. The V gene's germline CDR1 is GTSNPN and CDR2 SVGIG (reference sequence). CDR3 residues: CAWSEVGNNEQFF. CDR3 sequence (DNA): TGTGCCTGGAGTGAGGTAGGGAACAATGAGCAGTTCTTC. The whole variable domain, remainder taken from reference TRBV30 and TRBJ2-1, is SQTIHQWPATLVQPVGSPLSLECTVEGTSNPNLYWYRQAAGRGLQLLFYSVGIGQISSEVPQNLSASRPQDRQFILSSKKLLLSDSGFYLCAWSEVGNNEQFFGPGTRLTVL.

The chain combines TRBV5-6 with TRBJ1-2; TRBD1 is a possible D gene (5 bases). This CDR3 region has 14 residues. Trimming took off 4 bases at V and 3 bases at J, with 13 bases between the two ends. Germline V lookup: CDR1 SGHDT, CDR2 YYEEEE. In DNA, the CDR3 is TGTGCCAGCAGCCCGACGGGGGTTGACTATGGCTACACCTTC. This codes for CASSPTGVDYGYTF.

The V gene is TRBV14, the J gene TRBJ1-2, with no clear D. The V and J ends lost 1 base and 2 bases respectively, with 5 bases between them. The CDR3 spans 13 residues. From germline, CDR1 is SGHDN and CDR2 FVKESK. The CDR3 DNA reads as TGTGCCAGCAGCCAAGCTGGGAACTATGGCTACACCTTC. It codes for CASSQAGNYGYTF.

This sequence joins TRBV5-6 and TRBJ1-4; tentative D call: TRBD1 (6 bases). Trimming removed 0 bases at V and 4 bases at J, with 7 bases between. The CDR3 covers 14 residues. Germline V gives CDR1 SGHDT, CDR2 YYEEEE. CDR3 sequence (DNA): TGTGCCAGCAGCTTGGAGGGGGGTAATGAAAAACTGTTTTTT. Translated: CASSLEGGNEKLFF.

In this sample, this clonotype turned up many times. CDR3 region: CASSLADRDYQPQHF. The CDR3 nucleotides are TGTGCCAGCAGCTTGGCGGACAGGGACTATCAGCCCCAGCATTTT. The V call is TRBV5-5, the J call TRBJ1-5; 8 nucleotides line up with TRBD1. Germline CDR1 is SGHKS and CDR2 is YYEKEE (reference sequence). The junction had 4 bases not matched to a gene; V was cut back by 0 bases and J by 5 bases. The CDR3 loop spans 15 amino acids.

This clonotype was seen at least ten times. One junction end does not reproduce the germline sequence, and a read error may be involved. V and J are TRBV3-1 and TRBJ2-5; 14 nucleotides agree with TRBD2. CDR3 size: 15 residues. CDR1 and CDR2 from the germline V gene are LGHDT and YNNKEL (reference sequence). CDR3 in DNA: TGTGCTAGCAGCCAGGGACTAGCGGGAGTAGAGACCCAGTACTTC. It specifies CASSQGLAGVETQYF.

In its sample, this clonotype was seen many times. This chain links TRBV7-8 with TRBJ2-3, with a weak D call TRBD2 (5 bases). The CDR3 loop spans 16 amino acids. Deletions cut 1 base from V and 2 bases from J, with 13 bases between. Germline V gene lookup returns CDR1 SGHVS and CDR2 FQNEAQ. In DNA, the CDR3 is TGTGCCAGCAGCTTAGAGAGTGTGGGAGTCACAGATACGCAGTATTTT. Encoded protein: CASSLESVGVTDTQYF.

This chain connects TRBV19 to TRBJ2-1, with D maybe TRBD2 (6 bases). The V end lost 3 bases, the J end lost 4 bases, and 13 bases lay between the germline ends. Germline values: CDR1 LNHDA, CDR2 SQIVND (reference sequence). The CDR3 totals 15 residues. The CDR3: CASSIGGGRYNEQFF. In DNA form, the CDR3 reads TGTGCCAGTAGTATCGGGGGTGGGCGTTACAATGAGCAGTTCTTC.

The chain is built from TRBV30 and TRBJ2-1; D ambiguous. CDR1 is GTSNPN and CDR2 is SVGIG in the germline V gene (reference sequence). There are 11 residues in the CDR3. V was cut by 5 bases and J by 4 bases, with 6 bases left in between. CDR3 coding DNA: TGTGCCTGGGGGAATTACAATGAGCAGTTCTTC. Translating gives CAWGNYNEQFF.

The CDR3 DNA sequence: TGTGCCAGCTCAGAACCGGATTCACCCCTCCACTTT. Protein sequence: CASSEPDSPLHF. The chain couples TRBV18 to TRBJ1-6; no reliable D call. V shed 5 bases and J shed 8 bases, with 7 bases lying between them. Per germline, CDR1 KGHSH and CDR2 LQKENI. This CDR3 has 12 residues. Full variable domain (remainder filled in from reference TRBV18 and TRBJ1-6): NAGVMQNPRHLVRRRGQEARLRCSPMKGHSHVYWYRQLPEEGLKFMVYLQKENIIDESGMPKERFSAEFPKEGPSILRIQQVVRGDSAAYFCASSEPDSPLHFGNGTRLTVT.

This clonotype appeared many times. The chain employs TRBV7-9 and TRBJ1-2, with D unclear. Trimming left V 5 bases short and J 8 bases short, with 12 bases between. The CDR3 spans 12 residues. The germline CDR1 and CDR2 sequences are SEHNR and FQNEAQ (reference sequence). The CDR3 nucleotides are TGTGCCAGCAGCCCCCGAATCGGCGGCTACACCTTC. It yields the protein CASSPRIGGYTF.